The next 22 T cell receptor beta chains were all read from a single sample in a study of T-cell memory formation after mild COVID-19. From the 5' RACE reads, TCRdb called clonotypes with MiXCR, one entry per CDR3 protein. The sample yields hundreds of thousands of distinct CDR3 sequences, approximately 22% seen once. The sample was PBMCs or a T cell subset sorted from them (not recorded which). The source of these receptors is a man aged 18 to 29 who had mild COVID-19 (a few samples of this study predate the infection). Cell type and time point are not known.

This clonotype was picked up a small number of times. V usage is TRBV7-9 and J usage is TRBJ2-1, with D possibly TRBD2 on 6 matching bases. Germline assignment: CDR1 SEHNR and CDR2 FQNEAQ (reference sequence). V was clipped by 6 bases and J by 9 bases, with 15 bases between them. This CDR3 spans 13 amino acids. CDR3 coding DNA: TGTGCCAGCAGTCCGACTAGATTGAGTGAGCAGTTCTTC. Translation: CASSPTRLSEQFF.

This clonotype showed up just a few times. The V and J genes are TRBV7-9 and TRBJ2-7; TRBD2 agrees at 13 bases. V lost 1 base to trimming and J lost 0 bases; unmatched junction nucleotides: 3. CDR1 and CDR2 from the germline V gene are SEHNR and FQNEAQ (reference sequence). This CDR3 is built from 17 residues. CDR3 protein: CASSLGTSGGISYEQYF. CDR3 sequence (DNA): TGTGCCAGCAGCTTAGGGACTAGCGGGGGAATCTCCTACGAGCAGTACTTC.

In this sample, this clonotype turned up a few times. The chain carries TRBV3-1 and TRBJ1-1; TRBD1 might be the D (5 bases). The CDR3 has 12 amino acids. Germline-derived CDR1 and CDR2 are LGHDT and YNNKEL (reference sequence). V shed 1 base and J shed 11 bases, with 11 bases lying between them. The CDR3 protein is CASSQVPEGAFF. In DNA, the CDR3 is TGTGCCAGCAGCCAAGTCCCGGAGGGGGCTTTCTTT.

This clonotype was seen only a few times. The chain uses TRBV5-6 and TRBJ1-6; D might be TRBD1 (6 bases). Trimming took off 4 bases at V and 11 bases at J, with 16 bases between the two ends. CDR1 is SGHDT, CDR2 YYEEEE, per germline. The CDR3 spans 14 residues. The CDR3 DNA is TGTGCCAGCAGCGAGGGGGGTGACTCGCCACCCCTCCACTTT. Translation: CASSEGGDSPPLHF.

This chain links TRBV5-1 with TRBJ1-2; 8 bases are shared with TRBD1. The V and J ends lost 5 bases and 4 bases, in that order; junction bases with no gene match: 10. CDR3 length equals 15 residues. Germline-derived CDR1 and CDR2 are SGHRS and YFSETQ. The CDR3 loop is CASSQGALRTYGYTF. The CDR3 DNA reads as TGCGCCAGCAGTCAGGGGGCGCTTAGAACCTATGGCTACACCTTC.

In its sample, this clonotype was seen a few times. CDR3 nucleotides: TGCGCCAGCAGCCAAGTAGCGGGGGGAAATAATGAGCAGTTCTTC. As protein: CASSQVAGGNNEQFF. The gene calls are TRBV4-1 and TRBJ2-1, with 10 bases aligning to TRBD2. V dropped 1 base and J dropped 7; count of bases not matched to a gene: 4. CDR1 MGHRA and CDR2 YSYEKL come from the germline V gene. This CDR3 is 15 amino acids long.

This chain links TRBV6-5 with TRBJ2-3, with TRBD2 identical over 12 bases. The CDR3 spans 17 residues. The germline CDR1 and CDR2 sequences are MNHEY and SVGAGI. V shed 4 bases and J 8 bases; nucleotides not matched to a gene: 13. The CDR3 region is CASSSRGRPSGGGTQYF. CDR3 coding DNA: TGTGCCAGCAGTTCCCGCGGTCGGCCTAGCGGGGGGGGTACGCAGTATTTT.

A few counts support this clonotype. This sequence joins TRBV29-1 and TRBJ2-7; D is unclear. The V end was cut by 5 bases, the J end by 1 base, with 12 bases between. Per germline, CDR1 SQVTM and CDR2 ANQGSEA. The CDR3 loop spans 13 amino acids. The CDR3 sequence: CSVSGPGSYEQYF. The CDR3 coding sequence is TGCAGCGTTTCCGGACCAGGTTCCTACGAGCAGTACTTC.

Of note for this clonotype: One end of the junction varies from germline; a read error may be responsible. The genes are TRBV29-1 and TRBJ2-4; 8 bases fit TRBD2. The length of the CDR3 is 14 residues. The germline CDR1 and CDR2 sequences are SQVTM and ANQGSEA. CDR3 residues: CSVKISPGGYIQYF. The DNA for the CDR3 is TGCAGCGTCAAAATCTCTCCGGGGGGGTACATCCAGTACTTC.

This clonotype occurred a few times. This chain links TRBV4-1 with TRBJ2-5, with 11 bases identical to TRBD2. The CDR3 runs 15 residues. Per the germline V gene, CDR1 is MGHRA and CDR2 is YSYEKL. V was clipped by 5 bases and J by 2 bases; unmatched bases: 4. CDR3 sequence reads: CASSKGLADQETQYF. CDR3 DNA sequence: TGCGCCAGCAGCAAGGGACTAGCGGATCAAGAGACCCAGTACTTC.

This clonotype was recorded a few times. This rearrangement joins TRBV4-1 to TRBJ1-5; D is uncertain. Germline CDR1 MGHRA, CDR2 YSYEKL. Trimming left V 0 bases short and J 7 bases short, with 10 bases between. The CDR3 runs 14 residues. CDR3 protein: CASSQDQAAQPQHF. CDR3 in DNA: TGCGCCAGCAGCCAAGATCAGGCCGCCCAGCCCCAGCATTTT.

The chain uses TRBV12-3 or TRBV12-4 and TRBJ2-7, with 12 positions matching TRBD2. V dropped 6 bases and J dropped 7; count of bases not matched to a gene: 10. CDR3 length: 15 residues. In DNA, the CDR3 is TGTGCCAGCAGCCTGACTAGCGGGGGCTCCTGGGAGCAGTACTTC. Translation: CASSLTSGGSWEQYF.

The genes are TRBV4-3 and TRBJ2-1; no firm D call. This CDR3 comprises 13 residues. Germline CDR1 reads LGHNA; CDR2 reads YSLEER. Between the trimmed V and J ends, which lost 0 bases and 10 bases, there was a span of 10 bases. This CDR3 is CASSQDILLEQFF. CDR3 bases: TGCGCCAGCAGCCAAGATATATTACTGGAGCAGTTCTTC.

V is TRBV6-5 and J is TRBJ2-1, with 9 bases fitting TRBD2. CDR1 is MNHEY and CDR2 is SVGAGI in the germline V gene. The CDR3 totals 15 residues. The V segment lost 4 bases and the J segment 9 bases; nucleotides outside the gene matches: 10. CDR3 sequence: CASSSPGLAHCEQFF. In DNA form, the CDR3 reads TGTGCCAGCAGTTCCCCTGGACTAGCGCATTGTGAGCAGTTCTTC.

This clonotype was seen more than once but under ten times. The V call is TRBV27, the J call TRBJ2-2; D perhaps matches TRBD2 (6 bases). In germline, CDR1 is MNHEY, CDR2 SMNVEV (reference sequence). Trimming pared 3 bases from V and 4 bases from J, leaving 18 bases between. This CDR3 comprises 17 residues. The CDR3 region has the DNA TGTGCCAGCAGTTTCCTGGCGGGGATGGGGGGCACCGGGGAGCTGTTTTTT. Protein: CASSFLAGMGGTGELFF.

The chain joins TRBV4-3 to TRBJ2-1, with TRBD1 matching 8 bases. In germline, CDR1 is LGHNA, CDR2 YSLEER. There are 16 residues in the CDR3. V dropped 0 bases and J dropped 6; count of bases not matched to a gene: 7. This CDR3 is CASSQEAGQGLNEQFF. The CDR3 nucleotides are TGCGCCAGCAGCCAAGAAGCAGGACAGGGACTCAATGAGCAGTTCTTC.

As DNA, the CDR3 is TGTGCCGGAGGGGGGACAGGGACATCTTTGAGCACTGAAGCTTTCTTT. Translating it yields CAGGGTGTSLSTEAFF. The chain carries TRBV28 and TRBJ1-1; 9 bases map to TRBD1. The germline CDR1 and CDR2 sequences are MDHEN and SYDVKM. This CDR3 region has 16 residues. The ends lost 11 bases at V and 4 bases at J; junction bases unmatched: 17. The variable domain in full, completed from reference TRBV28 and TRBJ1-1, reads DVKVTQSSRYLVKRTGEKVFLECVQDMDHENMFWYRQDPGLGLRLIYFSYDVKMKEKGDIPEGYSVSREKKERFSLILESASTNQTSMYLCAGGGTGTSLSTEAFFGQGTRLTVV.

V is TRBV6-5 and J is TRBJ1-3; D possibly corresponds to TRBD1 (5 bases). The CDR3 has 16 amino acids. V lost 4 bases, J lost 0 bases, and 13 bases lay in between. CDR1 is MNHEY, CDR2 SVGAGI, per germline. CDR3 protein: CASSLGLLGSGNTIYF. The CDR3 DNA reads TGTGCCAGCAGTTTGGGACTTCTTGGCTCTGGAAACACCATATATTTT.

The rearrangement links TRBV20-1 to TRBJ2-7, with D perhaps TRBD1 (6 bases). Trimming stripped 4 bases from V and 0 bases from J, with 10 bases between. The germline V gene encodes CDR1 DFQATT and CDR2 SNEGSKA (reference sequence). This CDR3 has 13 amino acids. DNA for the CDR3: TGCAGTGCTATGGACAGCTACTCCTACGAGCAGTACTTC. Protein: CSAMDSYSYEQYF.

This clonotype has more than one count but fewer than ten. The chain links TRBV12-3 or TRBV12-4 to TRBJ2-5; D gene ambiguous. There are 12 residues in the CDR3. V was pared by 4 bases and J by 3 bases, with 6 bases between. CDR3 nucleotides: TGTGCCAGCAGTTGGTCAGAAGAGACCCAGTACTTC. This translates into CASSWSEETQYF.

The gene calls are TRBV5-1 and TRBJ2-3, with D unresolved. V dropped 3 bases and J dropped 0 bases, with 14 bases sitting between them. Per the germline V gene, CDR1 is SGHRS and CDR2 is YFSETQ. The CDR3 is 16 residues long. Written as DNA, the CDR3 is TGCGCCAGCAGCTCCGGTGGCTTTCCTAGCACAGATACGCAGTATTTT. Encoded protein: CASSSGGFPSTDTQYF.

V gene TRBV6-2 or TRBV6-3 combines with J gene TRBJ1-1, with 7 bases fitting TRBD1. V shed 5 bases, J shed 1 base, and the junction held 7 bases outside the gene matches. This CDR3 spans 15 amino acids. Germline V gives CDR1 MNHEY, CDR2 SVGEGT. The CDR3 nucleotides read TGTGCCAGCAGTCCCCAGGGACAGTGGAACACTGAAGCTTTCTTT. Encoded protein: CASSPQGQWNTEAFF.